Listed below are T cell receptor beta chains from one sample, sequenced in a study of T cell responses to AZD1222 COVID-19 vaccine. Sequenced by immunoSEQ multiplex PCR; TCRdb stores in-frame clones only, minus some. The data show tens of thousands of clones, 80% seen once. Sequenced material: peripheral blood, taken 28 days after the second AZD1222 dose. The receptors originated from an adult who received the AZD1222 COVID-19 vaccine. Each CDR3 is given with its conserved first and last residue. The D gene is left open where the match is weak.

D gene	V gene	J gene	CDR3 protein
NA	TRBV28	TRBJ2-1	CASSFKTYNEQFF
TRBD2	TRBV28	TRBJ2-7	CASSLVRASGGEQYF
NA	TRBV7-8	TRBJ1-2	CASSPQQGSGYTF
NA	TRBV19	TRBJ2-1	CASSQTRNEQFF
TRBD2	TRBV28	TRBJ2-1	CASSFGLAGGSSYNEQFF
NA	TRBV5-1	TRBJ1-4	CASSLAVGATNEKLFF
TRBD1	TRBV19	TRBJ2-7	CASSIVLGQSSYEQYF
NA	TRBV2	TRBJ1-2	CAGHPSGGDYGYTF
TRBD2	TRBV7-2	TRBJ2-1	CASSLAWGPRRGAEQFF
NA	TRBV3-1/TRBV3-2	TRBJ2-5	CASSQDNLPQETQYF
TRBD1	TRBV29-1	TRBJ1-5	CSVRQGESNQPQHF
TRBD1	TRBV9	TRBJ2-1	CASSGQGYNEQFF
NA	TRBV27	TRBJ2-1	CASSFRRHNEQFF
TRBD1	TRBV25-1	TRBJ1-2	CASSAGQGHGYTF
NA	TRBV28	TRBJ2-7	CASSLTGPYEQYF
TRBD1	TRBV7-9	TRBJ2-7	CASSFDRGQVVEYEQYF
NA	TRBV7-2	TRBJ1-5	CASSYSEGVLGNQPQHF
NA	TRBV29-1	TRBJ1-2	CSVGGNYGYTF
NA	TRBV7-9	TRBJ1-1	CASSSPSSQATNTEAFF
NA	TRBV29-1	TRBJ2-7	CSVVKDASNEQYF
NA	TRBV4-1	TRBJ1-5	CASSPPGSLLRQPQHF
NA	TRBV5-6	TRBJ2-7	CASSLQGWAYEQYF
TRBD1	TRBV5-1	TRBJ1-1	CASSADRGNTEAFF
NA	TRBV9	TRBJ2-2	CASSAPGGLNTGELFF
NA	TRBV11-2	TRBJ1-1	CASRYGGQKNTEAFF
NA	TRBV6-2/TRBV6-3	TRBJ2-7	CASSAGSYEQYF
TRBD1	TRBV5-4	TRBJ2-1	CASSAGTGTYNEQFF
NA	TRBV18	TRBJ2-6	CASSAGSGANVLTF
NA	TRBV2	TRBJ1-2	CASSPGYGYTF
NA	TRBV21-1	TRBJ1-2	CASSVRTGHGYTF